This T cell receptor (beta chain) came from a study of prognosis after radiotherapy for stage I lung cancer. The genomic DNA TCR beta CDR3 region underwent two rounds of multiplex PCR. Every TRBV and TRBJ gene had its own specific primer in first-round PCR. TCRdb used MiXCR to reprocess the multiplex PCR reads, holding one entry per CDR3 protein. This table has about 35,000 distinct CDR3 sequences, around 34% appearing once. CDR3 length: 19 residues. Germline V gene lookup returns CDR1 LNHDA and CDR2 SQIVND (reference sequence). Trimming shortened V by 0 bases and J by 0 bases, and 18 bases separated the two germline ends.

The specimen was PBMCs, collected before or after stereotactic body radiation therapy (not recorded which). This sequence joins TRBV19 and TRBJ1-5; D is perhaps TRBD1 (5 bases). This TCR derives from a donor aged 50 or older with non-small cell lung cancer. CDR3 nucleotides: TGTGCCAGTAGTATAGAGACTGTCGGACATGGGATTAGCAATCAGCCCCAGCATTTT. Its translation is CASSIETVGHGISNQPQHF.